This T cell receptor (beta chain) was retrieved from a study of early T cells in non-severe SARS-CoV-2 infection. Study-wide context: Bulk RNA from unsorted whole blood was sequenced; chains were unpaired. General study findings and limits: The study's VDJdb matching favored anti-spike CD8 responses and missed private and CD4 specificities.

Individual cDNA molecules were tagged with unique molecular identifiers. TCRdb reprocessed the 5' RACE reads via MiXCR and lists one record per CDR3 protein. There are about 83,000 distinct CDR3 sequences in the sample; about 12% occur only once, and under 8% lies in the top ten. Concerning this clonotype: Its target is unknown.

The CDR3 covers 14 residues. Trimming left V 5 bases short and J 5 bases short, with 14 bases between. Germline assignment: CDR1 PRHDT and CDR2 FYEKMQ (reference sequence). The source of this sequence is an adult who was a healthcare worker with PCR-confirmed SARS-CoV-2 infection or an uninfected control (not recorded which). The sequenced sample consisted of whole blood. The chain recombines TRBV13 with TRBJ2-3; D may correspond to TRBD1 or TRBD2 (6 bases each). As DNA, the CDR3 is TGTGCCAGCAGCATCACCGGGGGCCAAGATACGCAGTATTTT. Protein sequence: CASSITGGQDTQYF.